This note documents a single T cell receptor (beta chain) sequence. Antigen unknown. The source of the sample is a study of cytomegalovirus exposure and HLA in healthy donors. On the study more broadly: Among around 200 million T cells, an earlier analysis found 120 million or so unique TCR beta sequences. Findings of the study overall: According to a later analysis, donors in an Asian-associated ancestry cluster reportedly had fewer N-insertions than the roughly 720-donor mean. TCR beta chains numbering more than 150 were designated cytomegalovirus-associated.

CDR1 is SGHRS and CDR2 is YFSETQ in the germline V gene. CDR3 length equals 13 residues. Trimming cost V 4 bases and J 2 bases; bases outside gene matches: 1. PCR employed 60 Vbeta and 13 Jbeta primers. Some clones are missing from TCRdb's copy, which holds only in-frame ones; the method was immunoSEQ multiplex PCR. This sample has 160,000 or so clones, with about 73% found just once. The sample comprised PBMCs. The chain has TRBV5-1 and TRBJ2-5; the match to TRBD2 covers 8 bases. The receptor was isolated from a woman aged 40 to 50 in good health and CMV-seronegative. The CDR3 spells CASSAGGQETQYF. The DNA for the CDR3 is TGCGCCAGCAGCGCGGGGGGTCAAGAGACCCAGTACTTC.